The sequence of this TCR beta chain was determined in a study of blood T cell repertoires in COVID-19. Patients at the Seattle site were enrolled during active infection and followed longitudinally. This clone has just one count. As handled by the study authors: Amplification with reference gene primers provided the estimates of nucleated cell counts. Clones were read by immunoSEQ multiplex PCR, and TCRdb kept only the in-frame ones, dropping some. Clone size and the V and J calls come from that table; the DNA yielded D and trimming. This repertoire shows under 200,000 clones, 70% to 90% found once; its top ten account for just over 2.5%. The CDR3 runs 15 residues. Trimming removed 7 bases from V and 1 base from J; junction bases left unmatched: 8. Per the germline V gene, CDR1 is MDHEN and CDR2 is SYDVKM.

This chain uses TRBV28 with TRBJ2-3; 7 bases line up with TRBD1. Source material: peripheral blood. The receptor was derived from a woman of 80 years or more with COVID-19, enrolled during active disease. CDR3 bases: TGTGCCAGCAACCCCCGGGACAGACGCACAGATACGCAGTATTTT. This sequence encodes CASNPRDRRTDTQYF.